A selection of T cell receptor beta chains follows, all from one sample in a study of T cells expressing NK-cell markers. Reprocessing the 5' RACE reads, TCRdb reports a single entry for every CDR3 protein and omits DNA. The repertoire table contains a few hundred thousand distinct CDR3 sequences. The sequenced sample was blood T cells: a sorted CD56 or NKG2C T cell subset, CD4+ or CD8+ T cells, or bulk PBMC T cells (not recorded which). The origin of the receptors is a man aged 18-75 years in good health. Both conserved end residues are part of each CDR3. Fields, in order: CDR3 protein, J gene, V gene.

CASSYIGGDNQPQHF TRBJ1-5 TRBV6-5
CASSMPQGAISYEQYF TRBJ2-7 TRBV5-1
CATSGGRVAGKGLGGYTF TRBJ1-2 TRBV24-1
CASSLGTQRAYEQFF TRBJ2-1 TRBV7-2
CASSQGRGEAFF TRBJ1-1 TRBV4-1
CASSVAGLNQETQYF TRBJ2-5 TRBV6-2/TRBV6-3
CASSLNSGQGTFWSGANVLTF TRBJ2-6 TRBV5-1
CASSPRRNLQETQYF TRBJ2-5 TRBV19
CASRYRGRGSGNTIYF TRBJ1-3 TRBV12-3/TRBV12-4
CASSLWTGTNSPLHF TRBJ1-6 TRBV25-1
CASGKDRGTYEQYF TRBJ2-7 TRBV27
CASSRRNQGAGNTIYF TRBJ1-3 TRBV7-9
CASSVISGGVSYEQYF TRBJ2-7 TRBV3-1
CASNPGDRDYTEQFF TRBJ2-1 TRBV12-3/TRBV12-4
CASSRPFGTIFLIDTYEQYF TRBJ2-7 TRBV7-2
CASSRRGQEVREQYF TRBJ2-7 TRBV14
CASTFTGDPRKTQYF TRBJ2-5 TRBV12-3/TRBV12-4
CASSPGDTNTEAFF TRBJ1-1 TRBV6-1
CASTLSRIGQRYNEQFF TRBJ2-1 TRBV7-2
CASSYMTGGTGDTQYF TRBJ2-3 TRBV27
CAISRGTSGGEKTQYF TRBJ2-5 TRBV10-3
CASSRAAQISGANVLTF TRBJ2-6 TRBV7-8
CASSQPRTTSSYNEQFF TRBJ2-1 TRBV4-1
CASSQTASTADTQYF TRBJ2-3 TRBV7-9
CASSLTGSTSGNTIYF TRBJ1-3 TRBV7-3
CAISGGTMNNEQFF TRBJ2-1 TRBV10-3
CASSSAWTSGQETQYF TRBJ2-5 TRBV6-1
CASSAIQGLGQPQHF TRBJ1-5 TRBV2
CASSYHQGMNEKLFF TRBJ1-4 TRBV6-5
CASSLPGGKQYF TRBJ2-7 TRBV7-9
CSARDHLTILATSKNIQYF TRBJ2-4 TRBV20-1
CSAPPRGDPRDTQYF TRBJ2-3 TRBV20-1
CASSHRTGAGANVLTF TRBJ2-6 TRBV4-1
CASTATGGATGELFF TRBJ2-2 TRBV19
CASSVKTDTEAFF TRBJ1-1 TRBV18
CASSPKPPDRGRVGELFF TRBJ2-2 TRBV7-8
CSARDSAQPISTDTQYF TRBJ2-3 TRBV20-1
CASSWDRGNEQFF TRBJ2-1 TRBV7-9
CASRPLGGRDEKLFF TRBJ1-4 TRBV5-1
CASIDRLNNEQFF TRBJ2-1 TRBV6-6
CASSLRPGSSTDTQYF TRBJ2-3 TRBV5-1
CASSLSWGNTEAFF TRBJ1-1 TRBV5-1
CASKGQSYTEAFF TRBJ1-1 TRBV12-3/TRBV12-4